The rows below give T cell receptor beta chains drawn from one sample of a study of T cells in Graves' hyperthyroidism and ophthalmopathy. TCRdb passed the multiplex PCR reads through MiXCR, listing each CDR3 protein once. The repertoire holds 480,000 or so distinct CDR3 sequences, 14% seen once, with less than 20% in the top ten. The sample was blood. The origin of the receptors is a woman aged 18-29 years with Graves' hyperthyroidism. The CDR3 runs from the conserved cysteine through the conserved F or W. D genes are given only for firm matches. For some rows the clone size is stated as once, few or many, or as a class when expanded; others skip it.

clone_size j_call d_call v_call cdr3_aa cdr3_nt
many TRBJ1-5 TRBD1 TRBV28 CASRGPNQPQHF TGTGCGAGCAGGGGGCCAAATCAGCCCCAGCATTTT
many TRBJ1-5 - TRBV2 CASSESRSNQPQHF TGTGCCAGCAGTGAATCGCGTAGCAATCAGCCCCAGCATTTT
many TRBJ2-5 - TRBV18 CASSPPSSRVMAETQYF TGTGCCAGCTCACCACCGAGCTCCAGGGTAATGGCTGAGACCCAGTACTTC
- TRBJ2-7 TRBD2 TRBV2 CASRTGTSGSYEQYF TGTGCCAGCAGGACCGGGACTAGCGGGAGCTACGAGCAGTACTTC
many TRBJ2-6 TRBD2 TRBV12-3/TRBV12-4 CASRKLAGAGANVLTF TGTGCCAGCAGGAAACTAGCGGGAGCTGGGGCCAACGTCCTGACTTTC
- TRBJ1-2 TRBD1 TRBV29-1 CSGHDRGSNYGYTF TGCAGCGGTCACGACAGGGGGTCTAACTATGGCTACACCTTC
- TRBJ2-2 - TRBV28 CASSLRTWNRDTGELFF TGTGCCAGCAGTTTACGGACGTGGAATAGGGACACCGGGGAGCTGTTTTTT
- TRBJ2-4 TRBD2 TRBV5-1 CASRRPSHRLAGESKNIQYF TGCGCCAGCAGACGCCCCTCTCACCGACTAGCGGGAGAGTCCAAAAACATTCAGTACTTC
many TRBJ2-7 TRBD2 TRBV4-1 CASAASPDPGLAGGEQYF TGCGCCAGCGCAGCTTCACCGGACCCGGGACTAGCGGGAGGGGAGCAGTACTTC
many TRBJ1-2 - TRBV12-3/TRBV12-4 CASSAGGTGNYGYTF TGTGCCAGCAGTGCGGGGGGCACAGGGAATTATGGCTACACCTTC
- TRBJ2-1 TRBD2 TRBV7-3 CASSIGLAGADEQFF TGTGCCAGCAGCATTGGACTAGCGGGAGCGGATGAGCAGTTCTTC
many TRBJ2-7 TRBD2 TRBV10-2 CASSLAGLNEQYF TGCGCCAGCAGCCTAGCGGGACTTAACGAGCAGTACTTC
many TRBJ2-1 TRBD1 TRBV12-3/TRBV12-4 CASSLTSWTGNNEQFF TGTGCCAGCAGTTTGACATCCTGGACAGGTAACAATGAGCAGTTCTTC
many TRBJ1-5 - TRBV12-3/TRBV12-4 CASSLDAGASNQPQHF TGTGCCAGCAGTTTAGACGCGGGGGCTAGCAATCAGCCCCAGCATTTT
many TRBJ1-1 TRBD1 TRBV20-1 CSAPGQMNTEAFF TGCAGTGCCCCGGGACAGATGAACACTGAAGCTTTCTTT
few TRBJ2-7 - TRBV4-2 CASSQHTGSEQYF TGTGCCAGCAGCCAACATACTGGAAGCGAGCAGTACTTC
many TRBJ2-1 TRBD2 TRBV20-1 CSARSGLAEDNEQFF TGCAGTGCTAGATCAGGACTAGCGGAAGACAATGAGCAGTTCTTC
many TRBJ2-5 TRBD2 TRBV5-1 CASSSMTSGSLETQYF TGCGCCAGCAGCTCAATGACTAGCGGGAGCCTAGAGACCCAGTACTTC
many TRBJ2-1 - TRBV24-1 CATSDLGLVGNEQFF TGTGCCACCAGTGATTTGGGGCTAGTGGGCAATGAGCAGTTCTTC
- TRBJ1-4 TRBD1 TRBV6-1 CASTRDRGFEKLFF TGTGCCAGCACTCGGGACAGGGGGTTCGAAAAACTGTTTTTT
many TRBJ2-1 - TRBV28 CASNLPGLSYNEQFF TGTGCCAGCAACTTACCGGGACTTTCCTACAATGAGCAGTTCTTC
few TRBJ2-1 TRBD2 TRBV3-1 CASSPPSPREVGNEQFF TGTGCCAGCAGCCCCCCAAGTCCGCGGGAGGTAGGTAATGAGCAGTTCTTC
few TRBJ1-2 - TRBV6-1 CASSAGSAYDGYTF TGTGCCAGCAGTGCCGGTTCGGCTTACGATGGCTACACCTTC
many TRBJ1-1 - TRBV12-3/TRBV12-4 CASSRTGHGVNTEAFF TGTGCCAGCAGTCGGACGGGACACGGGGTGAACACTGAAGCTTTCTTT
many TRBJ1-4 - TRBV12-3/TRBV12-4 CASSLWGATNEKLFF TGTGCCAGCAGTTTATGGGGGGCAACTAATGAAAAACTGTTTTTT
- TRBJ2-4 TRBD2 TRBV27 CASSSSLAGAKNIQYF TGTGCCAGCAGTTCGTCATTAGCGGGAGCCAAAAACATTCAGTACTTC
- TRBJ2-5 - TRBV9 CASSVGLGQETQYF TGTGCCAGCAGCGTAGGTCTAGGTCAAGAGACCCAGTACTTC
many TRBJ2-1 TRBD1 TRBV3-1 CASSQGIGDREQFF TGTGCCAGCAGCCAAGGAATCGGGGACAGGGAGCAGTTCTTC
few TRBJ1-2 - TRBV6-5 CASSYQDRNYGYTF TGTGCCAGCAGTTATCAAGACAGGAATTATGGCTACACCTTC
many TRBJ2-7 - TRBV18 CASSPDRFPYEQYF TGTGCCAGCTCACCCGACAGGTTCCCCTACGAGCAGTACTTC
many TRBJ1-1 - TRBV3-1 CASSQEGGPEAFF TGTGCCAGCAGCCAAGAAGGAGGGCCTGAAGCTTTCTTT
- TRBJ2-1 - TRBV9 CASSPRPAYNEQFF TGTGCCAGCAGCCCTCGCCCCGCCTACAATGAGCAGTTCTTC
- TRBJ2-4 - TRBV2 CASSEPIQYF TGTGCCAGCAGCGAGCCCATTCAGTACTTC
many TRBJ2-2 - TRBV28 CASKLAGEAGELFF TGTGCCAGCAAACTGGCAGGGGAGGCCGGGGAGCTGTTTTTT
many TRBJ2-3 TRBD2 TRBV6-1 CASSVSSLAELPTDTQYF TGTGCCAGCAGTGTATCTAGTCTAGCGGAGCTCCCCACAGATACGCAGTATTTT
many TRBJ1-1 - TRBV6-1 CASSEYGPGTTEAFF TGTGCCAGCAGTGAATACGGCCCCGGGACCACTGAAGCTTTCTTT
many TRBJ2-1 TRBD2 TRBV7-3 CASSLSSGRDYEQFF TGTGCCAGCAGCTTATCGAGCGGGAGGGACTATGAGCAGTTCTTC
- TRBJ1-2 - TRBV5-4 CASSFGEGYGYTF TGTGCCAGCAGCTTTGGGGAGGGGTATGGCTACACCTTC
few TRBJ2-2 - TRBV12-3/TRBV12-4 CASSWDFYTGELFF TGTGCCAGCAGTTGGGACTTCTACACCGGGGAGCTGTTTTTT
many TRBJ1-3 - TRBV27 CASSLEGVPGNTIYF TGTGCCAGCAGTTTAGAGGGGGTACCCGGAAACACCATATATTTT
many TRBJ2-3 - TRBV5-8 CASSSNYHRGDTQYF TGTGCCAGCAGCTCGAACTATCACCGGGGGGATACGCAGTATTTT
many TRBJ2-3 - TRBV5-1 CASSLGIKKSTDTQYF TGCGCCAGCAGCTTGGGGATCAAGAAGAGCACAGATACGCAGTATTTT
- TRBJ1-2 - TRBV9 CASSVLPARIEANYGYTF TGTGCCAGCAGCGTACTCCCCGCCAGGATAGAAGCTAACTATGGCTACACCTTC
many TRBJ2-3 - TRBV3-1 CASSQAGGRWPDTQYF TGTGCCAGCAGCCAAGCGGGTGGGAGATGGCCAGATACGCAGTATTTT
many TRBJ1-2 TRBD1 TRBV30 CAWTKGQVAGGYTF TGTGCCTGGACCAAAGGACAGGTCGCTGGTGGCTACACCTTC